This passage covers 18 T cell receptor beta chains from one sample sequenced in a study of cytomegalovirus exposure and HLA in healthy donors. PCR employed 60 Vbeta and 13 Jbeta primers. Here immunoSEQ multiplex PCR was the method, and the copy in TCRdb shows in-frame clones only, minus some. The sample shows 160,000 or so clones, 80% of them seen only once. Sequencing was done on a sample of PBMCs. The source is a man in his thirties or forties in good health and CMV-seronegative.

This clone was seen a few times. The chain carries TRBV7-2 and TRBJ1-6, with D perhaps matching TRBD1 (6 bases). Trimming removed 7 bases from V and 6 bases from J, with 13 bases in between. The CDR3 has 14 residues. Germline V gene data show CDR1 as SGHTA and CDR2 as FQGNSA. This chain's CDR3 is CASTRTGFNSPLHF. The CDR3 DNA sequence: TGTGCCAGCACCCGAACAGGGTTTAATTCACCCCTCCACTTT.

The rearrangement uses TRBV5-4 and TRBJ1-1, with a possible D match to TRBD1 (6 bases). The germline V gene has CDR1 SGHNT and CDR2 YYREEE (reference sequence). The V end lost 2 bases, the J end lost 4 bases, and 9 bases lay between the germline ends. CDR3 length equals 13 residues. CDR3 sequence (DNA): TGTGCCAGCAGCTTACTCAGGGGCACTGAAGCTTTCTTT. Translation: CASSLLRGTEAFF.

In this sample, this clone turned up once. V is TRBV9 and J is TRBJ2-4, with D possibly matching TRBD2 (5 bases). The CDR3 contains 13 residues. The ends were cut back, 7 bases at V and 5 bases at J, with 13 bases in the middle. In germline, CDR1 is SGDLS, CDR2 YYNGEE. The CDR3 DNA reads TGTGCCAGCCAGCCACTAGGAGAAAACATTCAGTACTTC. This sequence encodes CASQPLGENIQYF. Full variable domain (outside the CDR3, taken from reference TRBV9 and TRBJ2-4): DSGVTQTPKHLITATGQRVTLRCSPRSGDLSVYWYQQSLDQGLQFLIQYYNGEERAKGNILERFSAQQFPDLHSELNLSSLELGDSALYFCASQPLGENIQYFGAGTRLSVL.

The chain recombines TRBV19 with TRBJ1-1; the D is unclear. This CDR3 has 14 residues. Trimming shortened V by 3 bases and J by 1 base, and 9 bases separated the two germline ends. Looked up from germline, CDR1 is LNHDA and CDR2 is SQIVND (reference sequence). CDR3 in DNA: TGTGCCAGTAGTATTGGCGGTACGAACACTGAAGCTTTCTTT. Its protein product is CASSIGGTNTEAFF.

This rearrangement joins TRBV27 to TRBJ2-7; 8 bases align to TRBD2. Germline V gene data show CDR1 as MNHEY and CDR2 as SMNVEV (reference sequence). After removal of 5 bases from V and 4 bases from J, the junction contained 7 bases not matched to a gene. The CDR3 has 14 residues. Here the CDR3 DNA reads TGTGCCAGCAGTATTAGCGGGGTCGGGTACGAGCAGTACTTC. Protein: CASSISGVGYEQYF.

This chain connects TRBV2 to TRBJ2-3; 15 bases align to TRBD2. This CDR3 has 13 residues. Germline values: CDR1 SNHLY, CDR2 FYNNEI. This chain's CDR3 is CGGLAGGQDTQYF. DNA for the CDR3: TGTGGAGGACTAGCGGGAGGGCAAGATACGCAGTATTTT.

This chain connects TRBV7-3 to TRBJ2-1; 12 nucleotides line up with TRBD2. The V and J ends lost 5 bases and 3 bases, in that order; junction bases with no gene match: 11. The CDR3 has 18 residues. Germline values: CDR1 SGHTA, CDR2 FQGTGA. CDR3 region: CASSTAQLAGGGYNEQFF. The CDR3 coding sequence is TGTGCCAGCAGCACTGCCCAACTAGCGGGAGGAGGCTACAATGAGCAGTTCTTC.

The gene calls are TRBV7-3 and TRBJ2-1; TRBD1 matches 8 bases. V shed 5 bases and J 12 bases; nucleotides not matched to a gene: 18. Germline assignment: CDR1 SGHTA and CDR2 FQGTGA. The CDR3 loop spans 16 amino acids. The CDR3 region is CASSLNPMDRVGGQFF. The CDR3, as DNA: TGTGCCAGCAGCCTCAACCCCATGGACAGGGTTGGGGGGCAGTTCTTC.

The rearrangement joins TRBV2 to TRBJ1-4; a weak D match, TRBD1 (6 bases). V was shortened by 6 bases and J by 4 bases, with 15 bases between the two germline ends. CDR1 is SNHLY and CDR2 is FYNNEI in the germline V gene. The CDR3 is 15 amino acids. CDR3 residues: CASSLMRGSNEKLFF. The CDR3 DNA reads as TGTGCCAGCAGCTTAATGAGGGGGAGTAATGAAAAACTGTTTTTT.

The V gene is TRBV5-1, the J gene TRBJ2-1, with 9 bases that match TRBD1. Per the germline V gene, CDR1 is SGHRS and CDR2 is YFSETQ. The CDR3 is 14 residues long. Trimming removed 4 bases from V and 10 bases from J; junction bases left unmatched: 9. The CDR3 DNA is TGCGCCAGCAGCGGGGGACAGGGTAACCCCGAGCAGTTCTTC. Translating it yields CASSGGQGNPEQFF.

V is TRBV23-1 and J is TRBJ1-1; 10 nucleotides agree with TRBD1. TRBV23-1 is reported as an ORF; its role is uncertain. V lost 6 bases, J lost 5 bases, and 12 bases stayed unmatched. The CDR3 is 16 residues long. This CDR3 is CASSPNLPGQGTEAFF. CDR3 in DNA: TGCGCCAGCAGCCCGAACCTACCGGGACAGGGGACTGAAGCTTTCTTT.

In regard to this clone: Distinct nucleotide sequences in the sample also encode this CDR3. The genes are TRBV7-8 and TRBJ2-7, with 8 bases fitting TRBD1. There are 13 residues in the CDR3. Trimming at V came to 3 bases and at J to 5 bases, leaving 3 bases not matched to a gene. Germline assignment: CDR1 SGHVS and CDR2 FQNEAQ. Written as DNA, the CDR3 is TGTGCCAGCAGCTTGGGGACAGGTCACGAGCAGTACTTC. It translates to CASSLGTGHEQYF.

There are a few counts of this clone. CDR3 DNA sequence: TGCGCCAGCAGCCCAGGACAGACAAACACCATATATTTT. This codes for CASSPGQTNTIYF. The rearrangement uses TRBV5-1 and TRBJ1-3; tentative D call: TRBD1 (6 bases). This CDR3 region has 13 residues. Germline V gives CDR1 SGHRS, CDR2 YFSETQ. V was cut by 4 bases and J by 6 bases, with 11 bases left in between.

This rearrangement joins TRBV7-9 to TRBJ1-2; possibly TRBD1 for D (6 bases). V gave up 5 bases and J gave up 6 bases, with 16 bases separating them. In germline, CDR1 is SEHNR, CDR2 FQNEAQ (reference sequence). This CDR3 region has 14 residues. The CDR3 loop reads CASSRTQGKHGYTF. The CDR3 bases are TGTGCCAGCAGCCGGACGCAGGGGAAACATGGCTACACCTTC.

This clone has only a few counts. The chain combines TRBV5-1 with TRBJ1-2; D ambiguous. Germline-derived CDR1 and CDR2 are SGHRS and YFSETQ. The CDR3 runs 16 residues. Trimming took 0 bases from V and 4 from J, leaving 16 bases between them. The DNA of the CDR3 is TGCGCCAGCAGCTTGGAACGGCCGGGTTCCATCTATGGCTACACCTTC. Its translation: CASSLERPGSIYGYTF.

The chain links TRBV7-8 to TRBJ1-2, with unresolved D. From germline, CDR1 is SGHVS and CDR2 FQNEAQ. The CDR3 has 16 residues. Trimming cost V 1 base and J 5 bases, with 17 bases left between them. CDR3 protein: CASSLVVSSGGYGYTF. CDR3 coding DNA: TGTGCCAGCAGCTTAGTTGTGTCGTCGGGCGGGTATGGCTACACCTTC. The full variable domain, completed using reference TRBV7-8 and TRBJ1-2, is GAGVSQSPRYKVAKRGQDVALRCDPISGHVSLFWYQQALGQGPEFLTYFQNEAQLDKSGLPSDRFFAERPEGSVSTLKIQRTQQEDSAVYLCASSLVVSSGGYGYTFGSGTRLTVV.

V and J are TRBV10-1 and TRBJ1-1; D remains ambiguous. The CDR3 has 14 amino acids. The ends were cut back, 3 bases at V and 4 bases at J, with 12 bases in the middle. CDR1 is WNHNN, CDR2 SYGVQD, per germline (reference sequence). As DNA, the CDR3 is TGCGCCAGCAGTGAAATGATCCGCGTCACTGAAGCTTTCTTT. Encoded protein: CASSEMIRVTEAFF.

The chain links TRBV2 to TRBJ2-3, with 8 bases lining up with TRBD2. Per germline, CDR1 SNHLY and CDR2 FYNNEI. The junction had 20 bases not matched to a gene; V was cut back by 6 bases and J by 3 bases. The CDR3 is 19 amino acids. CDR3 nucleotide sequence: TGTGCCAGCAGGGAGATCGGGGTAGCGGGACCACCCAGTACAGATACGCAGTATTTT. Residues: CASREIGVAGPPSTDTQYF.